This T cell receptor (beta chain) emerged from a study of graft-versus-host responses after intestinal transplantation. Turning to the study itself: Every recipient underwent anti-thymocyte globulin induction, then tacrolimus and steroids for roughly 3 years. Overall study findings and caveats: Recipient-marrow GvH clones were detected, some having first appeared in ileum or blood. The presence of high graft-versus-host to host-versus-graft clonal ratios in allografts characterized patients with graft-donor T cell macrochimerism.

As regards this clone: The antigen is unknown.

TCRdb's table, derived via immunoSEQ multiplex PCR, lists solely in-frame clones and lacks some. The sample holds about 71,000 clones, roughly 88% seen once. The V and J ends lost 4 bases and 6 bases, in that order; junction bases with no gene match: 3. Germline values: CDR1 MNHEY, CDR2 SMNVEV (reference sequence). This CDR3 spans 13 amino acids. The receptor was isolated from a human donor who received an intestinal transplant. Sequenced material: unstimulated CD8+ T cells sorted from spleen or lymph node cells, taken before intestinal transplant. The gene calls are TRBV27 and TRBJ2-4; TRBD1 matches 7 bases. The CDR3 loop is CASSSGQPNIQYF. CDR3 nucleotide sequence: TGTGCCAGCAGTTCGGGACAGCCAAACATTCAGTACTTC.